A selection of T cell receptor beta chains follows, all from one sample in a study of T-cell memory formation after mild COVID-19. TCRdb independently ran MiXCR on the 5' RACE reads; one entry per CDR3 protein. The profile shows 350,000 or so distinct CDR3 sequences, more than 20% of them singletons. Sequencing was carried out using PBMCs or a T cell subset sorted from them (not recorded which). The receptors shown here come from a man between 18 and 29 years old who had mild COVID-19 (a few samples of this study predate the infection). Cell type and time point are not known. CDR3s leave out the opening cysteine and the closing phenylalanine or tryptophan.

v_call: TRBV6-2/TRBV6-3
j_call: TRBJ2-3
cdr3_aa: ASRRLAGSTDTQY

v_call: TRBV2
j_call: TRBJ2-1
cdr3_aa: ASSVMAYWDEQF

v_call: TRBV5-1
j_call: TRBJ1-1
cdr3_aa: ASSLGETRNTEAF

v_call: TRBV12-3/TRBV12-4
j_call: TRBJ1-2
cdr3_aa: ASWEGGRWGYT

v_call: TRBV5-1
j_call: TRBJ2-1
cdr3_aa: ASTDGLAGSNEQF

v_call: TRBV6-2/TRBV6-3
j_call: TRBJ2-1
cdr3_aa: ASSYSLRQF

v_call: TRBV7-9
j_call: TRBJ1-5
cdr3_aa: ASSSQGGGDQPQH

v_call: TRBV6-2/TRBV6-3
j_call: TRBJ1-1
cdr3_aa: ASSPDRALNTEAF

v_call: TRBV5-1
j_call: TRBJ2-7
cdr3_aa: ASSPGGVRDRGRLRQY

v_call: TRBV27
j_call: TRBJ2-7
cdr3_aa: ASSSWDRHEQY

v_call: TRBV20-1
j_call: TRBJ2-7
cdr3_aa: SARPPSGLGDEQY

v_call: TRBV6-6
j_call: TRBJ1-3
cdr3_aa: ASSYVFGDSGNTIY

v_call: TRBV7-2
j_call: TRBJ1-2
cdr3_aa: ASSMVTTDYYGYT

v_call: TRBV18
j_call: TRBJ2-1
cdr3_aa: ASSRGGRSYEQF

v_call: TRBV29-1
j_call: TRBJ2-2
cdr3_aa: SATTGLTGELF

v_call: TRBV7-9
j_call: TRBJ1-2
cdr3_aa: ASSLAAATDYGYT

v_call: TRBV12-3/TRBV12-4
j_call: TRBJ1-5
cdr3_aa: ASNRDRDQPQH

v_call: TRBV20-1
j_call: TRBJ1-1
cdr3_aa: SATYGTGNTEAF

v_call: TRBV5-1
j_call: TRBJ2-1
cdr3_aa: ASSPIERGAREQF

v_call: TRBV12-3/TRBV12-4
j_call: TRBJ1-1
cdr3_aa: ASRGTTGVIAF

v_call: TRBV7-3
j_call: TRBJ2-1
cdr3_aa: ASSLRAGDLYNEQF

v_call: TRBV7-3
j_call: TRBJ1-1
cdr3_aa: ASRTEGRDTEAF

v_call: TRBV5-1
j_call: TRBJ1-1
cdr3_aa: ASSLVNLGTEAF

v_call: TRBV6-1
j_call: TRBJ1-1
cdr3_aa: ASSPQPLGVTEAF

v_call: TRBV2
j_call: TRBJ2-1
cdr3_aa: ASSEVGGRNEQF

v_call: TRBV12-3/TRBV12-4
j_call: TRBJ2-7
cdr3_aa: ASSLAGNGYEQY

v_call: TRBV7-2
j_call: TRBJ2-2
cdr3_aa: ASSRLGGELF

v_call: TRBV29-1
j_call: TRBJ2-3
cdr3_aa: SVEEGTDTQY

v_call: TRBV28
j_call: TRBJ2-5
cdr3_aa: ASSQPSRSETQY

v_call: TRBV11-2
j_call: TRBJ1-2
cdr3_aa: ASSFRQAEWYGYT

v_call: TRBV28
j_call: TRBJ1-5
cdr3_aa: ASSFRDPNQPQH

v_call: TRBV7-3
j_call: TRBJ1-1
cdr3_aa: ASSPGTDFREAF

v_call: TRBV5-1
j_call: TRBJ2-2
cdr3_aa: ASSLSGVPGELF

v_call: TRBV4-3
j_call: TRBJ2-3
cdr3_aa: ASSHSQRQSYTDTQY

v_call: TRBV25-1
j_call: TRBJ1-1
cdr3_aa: ASRMTGDRAEAF

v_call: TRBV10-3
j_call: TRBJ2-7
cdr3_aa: AISASRLAGVSYEQY

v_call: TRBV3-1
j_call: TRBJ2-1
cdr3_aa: ASRPPSGTGGEQF

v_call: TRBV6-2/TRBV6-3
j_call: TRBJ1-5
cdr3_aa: ASSYTKTSGQPQH

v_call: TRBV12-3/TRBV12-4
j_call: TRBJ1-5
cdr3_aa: ASSLEVRLRSPQH

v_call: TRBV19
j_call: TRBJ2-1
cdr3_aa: ASQTGPNEQF

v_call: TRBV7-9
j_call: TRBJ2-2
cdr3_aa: ASSTQGNTGELF

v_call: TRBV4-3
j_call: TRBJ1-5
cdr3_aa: ASSQDRGGAGQPQH

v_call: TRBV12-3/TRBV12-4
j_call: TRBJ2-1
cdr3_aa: ASSFHSDPPQF

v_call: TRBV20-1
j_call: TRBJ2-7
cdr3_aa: SVPIQGSYEQY

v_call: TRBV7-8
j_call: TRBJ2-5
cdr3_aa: ASSLGGNRDGRETQY

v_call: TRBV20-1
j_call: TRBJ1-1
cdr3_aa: SARDWGREAF